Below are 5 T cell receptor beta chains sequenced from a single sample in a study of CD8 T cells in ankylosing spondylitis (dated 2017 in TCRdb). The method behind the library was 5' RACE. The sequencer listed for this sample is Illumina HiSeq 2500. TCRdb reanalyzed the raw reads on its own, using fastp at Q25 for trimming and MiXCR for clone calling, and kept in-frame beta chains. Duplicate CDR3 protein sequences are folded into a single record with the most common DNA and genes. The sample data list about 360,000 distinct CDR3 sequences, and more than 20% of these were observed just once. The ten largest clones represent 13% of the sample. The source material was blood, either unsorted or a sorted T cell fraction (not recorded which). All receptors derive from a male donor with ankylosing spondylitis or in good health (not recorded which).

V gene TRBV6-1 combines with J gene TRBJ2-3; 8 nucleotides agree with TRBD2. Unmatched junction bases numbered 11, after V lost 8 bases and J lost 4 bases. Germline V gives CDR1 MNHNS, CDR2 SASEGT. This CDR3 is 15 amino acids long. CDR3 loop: CASQGRRGESDTQYF. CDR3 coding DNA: TGTGCCAGCCAGGGTAGGCGGGGGGAATCAGATACGCAGTATTTT.

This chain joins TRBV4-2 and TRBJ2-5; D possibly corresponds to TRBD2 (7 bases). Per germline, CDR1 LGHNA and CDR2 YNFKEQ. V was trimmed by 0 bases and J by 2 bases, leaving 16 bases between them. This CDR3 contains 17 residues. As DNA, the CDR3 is TGTGCCAGCAGCCAAGATAGAGGGCGGGGGCCTCAAGAGACCCAGTACTTC. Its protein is CASSQDRGRGPQETQYF.

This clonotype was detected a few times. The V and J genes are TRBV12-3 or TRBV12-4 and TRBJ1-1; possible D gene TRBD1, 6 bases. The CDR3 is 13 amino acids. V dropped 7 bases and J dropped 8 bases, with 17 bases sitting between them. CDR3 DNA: TGTGCCAGCACCAAACCGGGACATTCGGAAGCTTTCTTT. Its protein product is CASTKPGHSEAFF.

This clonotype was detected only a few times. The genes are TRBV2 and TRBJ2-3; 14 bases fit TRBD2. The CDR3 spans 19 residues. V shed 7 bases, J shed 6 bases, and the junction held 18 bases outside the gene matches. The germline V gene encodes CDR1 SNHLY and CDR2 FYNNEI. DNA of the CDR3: TGTGCCAGCATGACCGGACTAGCGGGGGGAACACCCTTGGTGGATACGCAGTATTTT. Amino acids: CASMTGLAGGTPLVDTQYF. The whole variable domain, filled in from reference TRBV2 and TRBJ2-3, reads EPEVTQTPSHQVTQMGQEVILRCVPISNHLYFYWYRQILGQKVEFLVSFYNNEISEKSEIFDDQFSVERPDGSNFTLKIRSTKLEDSAMYFCASMTGLAGGTPLVDTQYFGPGTRLTVL.

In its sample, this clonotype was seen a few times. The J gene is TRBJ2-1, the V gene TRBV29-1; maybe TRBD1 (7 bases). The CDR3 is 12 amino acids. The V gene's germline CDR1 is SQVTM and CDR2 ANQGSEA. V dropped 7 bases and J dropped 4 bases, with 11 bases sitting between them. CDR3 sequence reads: CSAQGGYNEQFF. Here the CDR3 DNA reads TGCAGCGCTCAGGGGGGATACAATGAGCAGTTCTTC.